One and the same sample provided the 5 T cell receptor beta chains below, sequenced in a study of T and B cells in COVID-19 patients. BIOMED2 TRB-A/B primer pools were used in multiplex TRB PCR. TCRdb recomputed calls from the multiplex PCR reads with MiXCR, one row per CDR3 protein. The table has approximately 20,000 distinct CDR3 sequences, approximately 29% seen once. TRB was amplified from about 250-500 ng of blood genomic DNA. Source material: blood. The receptors were gathered from a human donor who had recovered from COVID-19.

By sample share, this clonotype is medium-sized. This chain joins TRBV30 and TRBJ2-2; weak D call: TRBD1 (6 bases). V dropped 4 bases and J dropped 1 base, with 16 bases sitting between them. Germline V lookup: CDR1 GTSNPN, CDR2 SVGIG (reference sequence). This CDR3 is built from 16 residues. In nucleotides, the CDR3 is TGTGCCTGGACTGTCTCTAGGACAGTGAACACCGGGGAGCTGTTTTTT. Its protein is CAWTVSRTVNTGELFF.

This clonotype was counted only a few times. The chain links TRBV6-1 to TRBJ1-2; D is ambiguous. The germline V gene encodes CDR1 MNHNS and CDR2 SASEGT. CDR3 size: 11 residues. Trimming took off 7 bases at V and 7 bases at J, with 10 bases between the two ends. The CDR3 bases are TGTGCCAGCACGGGCAATAGTGGCTACACCTTC. It encodes CASTGNSGYTF.

This chain uses TRBV20-1 with TRBJ2-5; 8 bases align to TRBD2. Per the germline V gene, CDR1 is DFQATT and CDR2 is SNEGSKA (reference sequence). CDR3 length: 15 residues. V was clipped by 3 bases and J by 4 bases; unmatched bases: 10. The CDR3 protein is CSASPWGLERETQYF. CDR3 coding DNA: TGCAGTGCTAGCCCCTGGGGACTAGAACGAGAGACCCAGTACTTC.

The CDR3 reads CASSRTSGGEGETQYF. CDR3 sequence (DNA): TGTGCCAGCAGTCGGACTAGCGGGGGGGAGGGGGAGACCCAGTACTTC. The rearrangement links TRBV5-6 to TRBJ2-5; 15 positions agree with TRBD2. V shed 5 bases, J shed 5 bases, and the junction held 7 bases outside the gene matches. The CDR3 loop spans 16 amino acids. Per germline, CDR1 SGHDT and CDR2 YYEEEE.

The gene calls are TRBV27 and TRBJ2-1; 8 nucleotides line up with TRBD1. Germline CDR1 reads MNHEY; CDR2 reads SMNVEV (reference sequence). The junction had 12 bases not matched to a gene; V was cut back by 4 bases and J by 4 bases. The CDR3 is 17 residues long. The DNA for the CDR3 is TGTGCCAGCAGTTCGAACTCCCGGGACAGGCGATACAATGAGCAGTTCTTC. Translation gives CASSSNSRDRRYNEQFF.